The 30 T cell receptor beta chains reported below all come from one sample, sequenced in a study of T cells in localized non-small cell lung cancer. Assay used: immunoSEQ multiplex PCR; TCRdb lists only in-frame clones, some missing. The sample consists of some 30,000 clones, over 80% of them appearing once. The sample consisted of PBMCs, taken before any cancer treatment. These receptors were collected from a man aged 40 to 70 with stage II lung adenocarcinoma.

The rearrangement links TRBV7-2 to TRBJ1-3; D remains unclear. This CDR3 has 15 residues. Looked up from germline, CDR1 is SGHTA and CDR2 is FQGNSA. V was clipped by 5 bases and J by 0 bases, with 11 bases between them. CDR3 protein: CASSRWNDSGNTIYF. The CDR3 DNA reads TGTGCCAGCAGCCGCTGGAATGACTCTGGAAACACCATATATTTT.

This chain uses TRBV27 with TRBJ2-1; 12 bases line up with TRBD2. The V gene's germline CDR1 is MNHEY and CDR2 SMNVEV (reference sequence). The CDR3 has 16 residues. Losses at the gene ends were 6 bases for V and 6 bases for J; bases not matched to a gene: 9. The CDR3: CASSPLSSGRGNEQFF. In nucleotides, the CDR3 is TGTGCCAGCAGCCCCCTCTCTAGCGGGAGGGGCAATGAGCAGTTCTTC.

The chain is built from TRBV28 and TRBJ2-2; possible D gene TRBD1, 7 bases. CDR3 length: 13 amino acids. V lost 10 bases and J 2 bases, leaving 11 bases between the germline ends. Germline V gives CDR1 MDHEN, CDR2 SYDVKM. The CDR3 here is CATQGGNTGELFF. The CDR3 bases are TGTGCCACCCAGGGGGGCAACACCGGGGAGCTGTTTTTT.

The CDR3 is CASSYGGAQGGYTF. The CDR3 region has the DNA TGTGCCAGCAGTTATGGGGGCGCCCAGGGTGGCTACACCTTC. The chain recombines TRBV6-5 with TRBJ1-2; perhaps TRBD1 as D (6 bases). The CDR3 runs to 14 residues. V lost 3 bases, J lost 7 bases, and 15 bases lay in between. Per germline, CDR1 MNHEY and CDR2 SVGAGI.

The V and J genes are TRBV6-1 and TRBJ2-3; TRBD2 matches at 10 bases. The CDR3 is 13 residues long. V shed 6 bases, J shed 4 bases, and the junction held 1 base outside the gene matches. The germline V gene encodes CDR1 MNHNS and CDR2 SASEGT. The CDR3 DNA reads TGTGCCAGCAGCCTAGCGGGAGCAGATACGCAGTATTTT. This gives the protein CASSLAGADTQYF.

This rearrangement joins TRBV28 to TRBJ1-2; D not certain. From germline, CDR1 is MDHEN and CDR2 SYDVKM. This CDR3 comprises 15 residues. Between the trimmed V and J ends, which lost 3 bases and 4 bases, there was a span of 15 bases. Written as DNA, the CDR3 is TGTGCCAGCAGTTTCGCAGGAGGTCAAATCTATGGCTACACCTTC. Encoded protein: CASSFAGGQIYGYTF.

This clone showed up just once. V is TRBV7-2 and J is TRBJ2-5, with 7 bases matching TRBD1. V shed 4 bases and J 1 base; nucleotides not matched to a gene: 3. Germline assignment: CDR1 SGHTA and CDR2 FQGNSA. This CDR3 is 14 amino acids long. CDR3 residues: CASSSGTAQETQYF. CDR3 DNA sequence: TGTGCCAGCAGCTCGGGGACAGCCCAAGAGACCCAGTACTTC. The variable domain in full, completed from reference TRBV7-2 and TRBJ2-5, reads GAGVSQSPSNKVTEKGKDVELRCDPISGHTALYWYRQSLGQGLEFLIYFQGNSAPDKSGLPSDRFSAERTGGSVSTLTIQRTQQEDSAVYLCASSSGTAQETQYFGPGTRLLVL.

The genes are TRBV28 and TRBJ1-1, with 8 bases aligning to TRBD1. The CDR3 consists of 14 residues. The germline CDR1 and CDR2 sequences are MDHEN and SYDVKM. After removal of 5 bases from V and 0 bases from J, the junction contained 2 bases not matched to a gene. CDR3 loop: CASSPRGLNTEAFF. CDR3 DNA: TGTGCCAGCAGTCCCAGGGGGCTGAACACTGAAGCTTTCTTT.

CDR3 sequence: CASSSPVRTFPRTGELFF. The CDR3 DNA reads TGTGCCAGCAGCTCTCCAGTTAGGACTTTTCCCCGCACCGGGGAGCTGTTTTTT. This chain joins TRBV7-9 and TRBJ2-2; TRBD2 might be the D (5 bases). The CDR3 spans 18 residues. The V end was cut by 4 bases, the J end by 4 bases, with 22 bases between. Germline CDR1 and CDR2: SEHNR and FQNEAQ (reference sequence).

V is TRBV6-6 and J is TRBJ2-7; possibly TRBD2 for D (5 bases). V lost 2 bases and J 1 base, leaving 9 bases between the germline ends. The CDR3 is 14 amino acids. CDR1 is MNHNY and CDR2 is SVGAGI in the germline V gene (reference sequence). The CDR3 sequence is CASSYRTGSYEQYF. In DNA form, the CDR3 reads TGTGCCAGCAGTTACAGGACGGGGTCCTACGAGCAGTACTTC.

The chain employs TRBV10-3 and TRBJ2-7; TRBD1 agrees at 7 bases. The germline gives CDR1 ENHRY, CDR2 SYGVKD. CDR3 length: 18 amino acids. The J segment lost 4 bases and the V segment lost 3 bases, leaving 18 bases of the junction unmatched. The CDR3 reads CAISEERGFRDSNYEQYF. The CDR3 DNA reads as TGTGCCATCAGTGAAGAAAGGGGCTTTAGGGACAGTAATTACGAGCAGTACTTC.

By proportion, this clone is medium-sized (0.01 to 0.1%). This sequence joins TRBV7-9 and TRBJ2-1; TRBD2 aligns across 9 bases. The V gene end was trimmed by 4 bases and the J gene end by 7 bases; junction bases not matched to a gene: 11. The CDR3 spans 16 residues. Germline lookup yields CDR1 SEHNR and CDR2 FQNEAQ (reference sequence). CDR3 region: CASSSSFSGRRNEQFF. The DNA for the CDR3 is TGTGCCAGCAGCTCGAGCTTTAGCGGGAGAAGGAATGAGCAGTTCTTC.

The V call is TRBV7-2, the J call TRBJ1-5; TRBD1 is a possible D gene (5 bases). V was shortened by 2 bases and J by 3 bases, with 11 bases between the two germline ends. The CDR3 is made up of 15 amino acids. Germline V gene data show CDR1 as SGHTA and CDR2 as FQGNSA. The CDR3 spells CASSLRGGYNQPQHF. The CDR3 coding sequence is TGTGCCAGCAGCTTAAGGGGCGGATACAATCAGCCCCAGCATTTT.

The chain employs TRBV28 and TRBJ2-3; possibly TRBD2 for D (5 bases). V gave up 2 bases and J gave up 6 bases, with 15 bases separating them. The CDR3 contains 15 residues. Germline CDR1 MDHEN, CDR2 SYDVKM. CDR3 amino acids: CASSLVGVGADTQYF. The CDR3 DNA reads as TGTGCCAGCAGTTTAGTGGGAGTAGGTGCCGATACGCAGTATTTT.

V is TRBV7-6 and J is TRBJ1-2, with no clear D. In germline, CDR1 is SGHVS, CDR2 FNYEAQ. The CDR3 loop spans 13 amino acids. Trimming pared 5 bases from V and 8 bases from J, leaving 15 bases between. Here the CDR3 reads CASSPPRAYGYTF. For the CDR3, the DNA is TGTGCCAGCAGCCCCCCTCGGGCGTACGGCTACACCTTC. Supplemented by reference TRBV7-6 and TRBJ1-2, the full variable domain reads GAGVSQSPRYKVTKRGQDVALRCDPISGHVSLYWYRQALGQGPEFLTYFNYEAQQDKSGLPNDRFSAERPEGSISTLTIQRTEQRDSAMYRCASSPPRAYGYTFGSGTRLTVV.

The chain has TRBV7-8 and TRBJ1-4; 9 nucleotides match TRBD1. In germline, CDR1 is SGHVS, CDR2 FQNEAQ. The CDR3 has 16 amino acids. J was trimmed by 10 bases and V by 2 bases; bases with no gene match: 11. CDR3 DNA sequence: TGTGCCAGCAGCTTACAGCTTGTGACAGGGGGATTAAAACTGTTTTTT. Translation: CASSLQLVTGGLKLFF.

V and J are TRBV10-2 and TRBJ2-2, with TRBD1 identical over 9 bases. Germline CDR1 WSHSY, CDR2 SAAADI. V gave up 6 bases and J gave up 5 bases; unmatched junction bases: 7. The CDR3 is 15 amino acids. Here the CDR3 reads CASRQGARGTGELFF. CDR3 DNA sequence: TGCGCCAGCAGACAGGGGGCTAGAGGTACCGGGGAGCTGTTTTTT.

As to this clone: At one boundary the junction diverges from the germline segment, which might be a read error. The chain carries TRBV5-1 and TRBJ2-3; 7 positions match TRBD2. Germline-derived CDR1 and CDR2 are SGHRS and YFSETQ. This CDR3 comprises 14 residues. The CDR3 DNA follows: TGCGCCAGCAGCGGGGGGGATGCCACAGATATGCAGTATTTT. This codes for CASSGGDATDMQYF.

J is TRBJ2-7 and V is TRBV6-5; the match to TRBD2 covers 11 bases. The J segment lost 3 bases and the V segment lost 6 bases, leaving 7 bases of the junction unmatched. CDR3 length: 15 amino acids. CDR1 and CDR2 (germline): MNHEY, SVGAGI. The CDR3 nucleotides read TGTGCCAGCAGCCTACTAGCGGGAGCTGGCTACGAGCAGTACTTC. This codes for CASSLLAGAGYEQYF.

The rearrangement joins TRBV28 to TRBJ1-2, with 7 bases aligning to TRBD1. The CDR3 has 13 amino acids. CDR1 is MDHEN, CDR2 SYDVKM, per germline. After removal of 8 bases from V and 10 bases from J, the junction contained 13 bases not matched to a gene. The CDR3 is CASCLWDSNFYTF. The CDR3 DNA reads as TGTGCCAGCTGTCTATGGGACAGTAATTTCTACACCTTC.

The chain carries TRBV12-5 and TRBJ2-1; D may be TRBD2 (6 bases). Germline loops: CDR1 LGHNT, CDR2 FRNRAP. V gave up 6 bases and J gave up 6 bases, with 15 bases separating them. The CDR3 is 14 residues long. This chain's CDR3 is CASGFRGRINEQFF. In DNA form, the CDR3 reads TGTGCTAGTGGCTTCAGAGGGAGGATCAATGAGCAGTTCTTC.

This clone was observed a handful of times. The rearrangement links TRBV4-2 to TRBJ2-7; 7 bases fit TRBD1. The J segment lost 7 bases and the V segment lost 2 bases, leaving 5 bases of the junction unmatched. CDR1 is LGHNA, CDR2 YNFKEQ, per germline. The CDR3 sequence is 13 residues long. This CDR3 is CASSQFEQGEQYF. The CDR3 DNA is TGTGCCAGCAGCCAATTCGAACAGGGGGAGCAGTACTTC.

Of note for this clone: This sample includes further DNA sequences coding for the same CDR3. The J gene is TRBJ2-3, the V gene TRBV5-1; D call uncertain. From germline, CDR1 is SGHRS and CDR2 YFSETQ. The CDR3 has 15 amino acids. The ends were cut back, 0 bases at V and 0 bases at J, with 8 bases in the middle. Here the CDR3 DNA reads TGCGCCAGCAGCTTGGATGGAACTAGCACAGATACGCAGTATTTT. Its translation is CASSLDGTSTDTQYF.

Remarks on this clone: A junction end diverges from the germline sequence, so it may reflect a read error. V is TRBV11-2 and J is TRBJ2-7, with TRBD1 identical over 8 bases. The CDR3 sequence is 15 residues long. CDR1 SGHAT and CDR2 FQNNGV come from the germline V gene. This CDR3 reads CASSPGAGGSHEQYF. In nucleotides, the CDR3 is TGTGCCAGCAGCCCCGGCGCAGGGGGCTCCCACGAGCAGTACTTC.

The CDR3 nucleotides read TGTGCCACGGCTGCGGGGAGGGGCAATGAGCAGTTCTTC. This translates into CATAAGRGNEQFF. The gene calls are TRBV7-6 and TRBJ2-1; TRBD2 aligns across 7 bases. CDR3 size: 13 residues. The V segment lost 10 bases and the J segment 6 bases; nucleotides outside the gene matches: 9. Germline CDR1 SGHVS, CDR2 FNYEAQ.

This sequence joins TRBV30 and TRBJ2-3, with D perhaps matching TRBD2 (6 bases). Deletions cut 1 base from V and 2 bases from J, with 16 bases between. The CDR3 has 16 amino acids. Germline lookup yields CDR1 GTSNPN and CDR2 SVGIG (reference sequence). The CDR3 loop is CAWSAPGGAYTDTQYF. The CDR3 bases are TGTGCCTGGAGTGCCCCAGGCGGGGCTTACACAGATACGCAGTATTTT.

In its sample, this clone was seen once. The chain carries TRBV11-2 and TRBJ2-7; TRBD2 is a possible D gene (6 bases). The CDR3 runs 15 residues. Looked up from germline, CDR1 is SGHAT and CDR2 is FQNNGV. Trimming pared 6 bases from V and 7 bases from J, leaving 22 bases between. The CDR3 coding sequence is TGTGCCAGCAGTCTGGAGGGAGTTGGGCTTAGGGAGCAGTACTTC. Its translation: CASSLEGVGLREQYF.

This rearrangement joins TRBV5-1 to TRBJ2-7; D is unclear. CDR3 length: 16 residues. Trimming left V 0 bases short and J 0 bases short, with 13 bases between. CDR1 and CDR2 from the germline V gene are SGHRS and YFSETQ. The CDR3 DNA follows: TGCGCCAGCAGCTTGGGTGTCAGCGCGAGCTCCTACGAGCAGTACTTC. Its translation is CASSLGVSASSYEQYF.

This chain links TRBV28 with TRBJ2-1; D may match TRBD1 or TRBD2 (5 bases each). Germline V lookup: CDR1 MDHEN, CDR2 SYDVKM. The ends were cut back, 1 base at V and 9 bases at J, with 10 bases in the middle. The CDR3 consists of 13 residues. The DNA for the CDR3 is TGTGCCAGCAGTTTATCGGGGACGAGTGAGCAGTTCTTC. This sequence encodes CASSLSGTSEQFF.

The chain uses TRBV2 and TRBJ2-7; possible D gene TRBD1, 5 bases. This CDR3 has 12 amino acids. The germline V and J ends were trimmed by 4 bases and 4 bases, with 8 bases remaining between them. Germline V gives CDR1 SNHLY, CDR2 FYNNEI. CDR3 coding DNA: TGTGCCAGCAGTGTAGCAGGGTACGAGCAGTACTTC. It encodes CASSVAGYEQYF.